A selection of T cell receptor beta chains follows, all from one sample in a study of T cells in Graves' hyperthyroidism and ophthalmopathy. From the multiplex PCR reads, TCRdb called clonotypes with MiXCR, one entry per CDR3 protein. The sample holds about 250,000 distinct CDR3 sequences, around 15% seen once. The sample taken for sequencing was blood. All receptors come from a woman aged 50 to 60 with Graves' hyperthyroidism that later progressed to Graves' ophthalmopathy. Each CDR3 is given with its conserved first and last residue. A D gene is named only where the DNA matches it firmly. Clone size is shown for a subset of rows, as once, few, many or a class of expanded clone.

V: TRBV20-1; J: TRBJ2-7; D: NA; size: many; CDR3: CSAPLGGSSYEQYF; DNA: TGCAGTGCCCCCTTGGGGGGAAGCTCCTACGAGCAGTACTTC
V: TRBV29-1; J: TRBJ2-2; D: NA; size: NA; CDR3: CSVLEDTGGLFF; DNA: TGCAGCGTCCTAGAGGACACCGGGGGGCTGTTTTTT
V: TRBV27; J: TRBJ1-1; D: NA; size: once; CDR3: CASSPRGGLVEAFF; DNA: TGTGCCAGCAGTCCCCGTGGGGGATTGGTTGAAGCTTTCTTT
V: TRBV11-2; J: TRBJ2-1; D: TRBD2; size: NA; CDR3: CASSHLAGGPYNEQFF; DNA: TGTGCCAGCAGCCACCTAGCGGGAGGCCCCTACAATGAGCAGTTCTTC
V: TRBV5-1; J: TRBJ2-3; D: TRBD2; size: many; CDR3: CASEAGRISTDTQYF; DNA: TGCGCCAGCGAAGCGGGGCGGATAAGCACAGATACGCAGTATTTT
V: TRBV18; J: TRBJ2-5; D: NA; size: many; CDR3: CASSPPPGQETQYF; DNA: TGTGCCAGCTCACCGCCCCCGGGGCAAGAGACCCAGTACTTC
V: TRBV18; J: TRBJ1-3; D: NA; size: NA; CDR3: CASSPASPGLSGNTIYF; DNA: TGTGCCAGCTCACCAGCGTCCCCTGGACTCTCTGGAAACACCATATATTTT
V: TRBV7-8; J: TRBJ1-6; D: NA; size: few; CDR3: CASSPPTNSYNSPLHF; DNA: TGTGCCAGCAGCCCCCCGACTAACTCCTATAATTCACCCCTCCACTTT
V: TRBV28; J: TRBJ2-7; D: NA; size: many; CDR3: CASSVQGLEQYF; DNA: TGTGCCAGCAGTGTCCAAGGGCTCGAGCAGTACTTC
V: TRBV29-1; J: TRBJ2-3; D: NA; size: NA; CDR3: CSVIPNTDTQYF; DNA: TGCAGCGTGATTCCCAACACAGATACGCAGTATTTT
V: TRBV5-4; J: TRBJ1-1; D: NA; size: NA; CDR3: CASLGRGLNTEAFF; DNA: TGTGCCAGCCTCGGTCGGGGGCTGAACACTGAAGCTTTCTTT
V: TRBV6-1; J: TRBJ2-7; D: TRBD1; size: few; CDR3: CASRELTGNYEQYF; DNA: TGTGCCAGCAGGGAACTGACAGGGAACTACGAGCAGTACTTC
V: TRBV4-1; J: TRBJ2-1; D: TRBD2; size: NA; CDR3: CTTSTLWREGRGWYNEQFF; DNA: TGCACCACCAGCACACTTTGGCGGGAGGGCCGGGGCTGGTACAATGAGCAGTTCTTC
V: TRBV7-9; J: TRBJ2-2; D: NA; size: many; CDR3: CASSPRGPAEELFF; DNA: TGTGCCAGCAGCCCTAGGGGCCCCGCCGAAGAGCTGTTTTTT
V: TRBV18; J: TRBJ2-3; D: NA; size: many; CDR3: CASSPPDRSDTQYF; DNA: TGTGCCAGCTCACCACCGGACAGATCAGATACGCAGTATTTT
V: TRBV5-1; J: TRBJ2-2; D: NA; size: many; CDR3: CASSPAVNTGELFF; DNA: TGCGCCAGCAGCCCCGCAGTGAACACCGGGGAGCTGTTTTTT
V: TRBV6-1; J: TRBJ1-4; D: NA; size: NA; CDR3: CASSRTAGNEKLFF; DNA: TGTGCCAGCAGTCGGACAGCGGGTAATGAAAAACTGTTTTTT
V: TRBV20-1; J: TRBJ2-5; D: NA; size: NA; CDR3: CSARSPHQQETQYF; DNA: TGCAGTGCTAGAAGCCCACACCAGCAAGAGACCCAGTACTTC
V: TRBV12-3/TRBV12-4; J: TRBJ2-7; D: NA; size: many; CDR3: CASSLVGSGQQYF; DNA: TGTGCCAGCAGTTTAGTCGGTAGCGGACAGCAGTACTTC
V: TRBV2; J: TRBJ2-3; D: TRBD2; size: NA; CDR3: CASSATSGGTDTQYF; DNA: TGTGCCAGCAGTGCGACTAGCGGGGGCACAGATACGCAGTATTTT
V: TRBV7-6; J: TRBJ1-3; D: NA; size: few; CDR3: CASSLQGWGNTIYF; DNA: TGTGCCAGCAGCTTACAGGGTTGGGGAAACACCATATATTTT
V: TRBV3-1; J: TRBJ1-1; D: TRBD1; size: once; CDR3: CASSPGTGVSTEAFF; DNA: TGTGCCAGCAGCCCCGGGACAGGGGTTTCCACTGAAGCTTTCTTT
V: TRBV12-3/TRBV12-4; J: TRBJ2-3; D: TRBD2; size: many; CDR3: CASSFSGGIDTQYF; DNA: TGTGCCAGCAGTTTTTCGGGAGGGATAGATACGCAGTATTTT
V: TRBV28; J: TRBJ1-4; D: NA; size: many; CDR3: CATKRGSGHEKLFF; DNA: TGTGCCACGAAAAGGGGTTCCGGGCATGAAAAACTGTTTTTT
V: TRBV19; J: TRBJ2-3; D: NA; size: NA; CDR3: CATSRRAGTDTQYF; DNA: TGTGCCACCTCCCGGAGGGCGGGCACAGATACGCAGTATTTT
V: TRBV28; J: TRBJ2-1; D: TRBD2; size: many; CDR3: CASSPQRDPPGSSYNEQFF; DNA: TGTGCCAGCAGTCCCCAGCGGGACCCCCCTGGGAGCTCCTACAATGAGCAGTTCTTC
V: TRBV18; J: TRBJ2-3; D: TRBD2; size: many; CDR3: CASSRQRTSFYDTQYF; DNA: TGTGCCAGCTCACGCCAAAGGACTAGCTTCTATGATACGCAGTATTTT
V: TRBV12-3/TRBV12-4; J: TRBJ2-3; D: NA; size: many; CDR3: CASSPQDQDTQYF; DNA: TGTGCCAGCAGCCCACAGGATCAGGATACGCAGTATTTT
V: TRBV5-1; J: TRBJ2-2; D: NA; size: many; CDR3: CASSFRGELFF; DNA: TGCGCCAGCAGCTTCCGCGGGGAGCTGTTTTTT
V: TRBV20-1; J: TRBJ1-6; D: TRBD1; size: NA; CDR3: CSATGGVNSPLHF; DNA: TGCAGTGCTACAGGGGGCGTTAATTCACCCCTCCACTTT
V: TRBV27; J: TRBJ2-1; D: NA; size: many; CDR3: CASKATHSGNNEQFF; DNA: TGTGCCAGCAAAGCCACCCATAGTGGCAACAATGAGCAGTTCTTC
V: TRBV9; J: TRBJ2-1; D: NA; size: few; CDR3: CASRPRDFYNEQFF; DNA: TGTGCCAGCAGGCCGAGGGACTTTTACAATGAGCAGTTCTTC
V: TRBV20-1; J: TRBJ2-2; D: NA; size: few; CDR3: CSAPRSGYTGELFF; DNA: TGCAGTGCCCCTAGGTCTGGCTACACCGGGGAGCTGTTTTTT
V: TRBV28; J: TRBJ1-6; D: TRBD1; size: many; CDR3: CASTNPRDRDNSPLHF; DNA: TGTGCCAGCACCAACCCACGGGACAGGGACAATTCACCCCTCCACTTT
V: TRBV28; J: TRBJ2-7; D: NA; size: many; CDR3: CATRTGTSNYEQYF; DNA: TGTGCCACCAGGACCGGGACATCTAATTACGAGCAGTACTTC
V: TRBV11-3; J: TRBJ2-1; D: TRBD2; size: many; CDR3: CASSFGRASNEQFF; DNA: TGTGCCAGCAGCTTCGGGAGGGCGTCCAATGAGCAGTTCTTC
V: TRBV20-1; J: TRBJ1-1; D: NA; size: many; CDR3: CSAPGGRDRNTEAFF; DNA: TGCAGTGCGCCTGGGGGGAGGGACCGGAACACTGAAGCTTTCTTT
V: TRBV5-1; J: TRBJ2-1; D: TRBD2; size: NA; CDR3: CASSPLAGGLEQFF; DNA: TGCGCCAGCAGCCCGCTAGCGGGAGGGCTTGAGCAGTTCTTC